A single T cell receptor (beta chain) is shown here with its context. Assay used: immunoSEQ multiplex PCR; TCRdb lists only in-frame clones, some missing. The sample holds under 60,000 clones, about 87% seen once. This record comes from a study of blood T cell repertoires in COVID-19. Study in general: Samples taken during acute and convalescent COVID-19 were collected in the United States, Italy and Spain. The cDNA or gDNA used as material had been derived from T cells, B-cell-depleted T cells, or PBMCs.

The CDR3 runs 16 residues. Germline CDR1 MDHEN, CDR2 SYDVKM. Trimming stripped 6 bases from V and 2 bases from J, with 19 bases between. Sequenced material: peripheral blood. J is TRBJ1-2 and V is TRBV28; maybe TRBD1 (6 bases). This receptor was obtained from a woman in her sixties or seventies with COVID-19, enrolled during active disease. CDR3 DNA sequence: TGTGCCAGCAGCATTGGGGGCAGGGTGAGAAACTATGGCTACACCTTC. It is translated as CASSIGGRVRNYGYTF.